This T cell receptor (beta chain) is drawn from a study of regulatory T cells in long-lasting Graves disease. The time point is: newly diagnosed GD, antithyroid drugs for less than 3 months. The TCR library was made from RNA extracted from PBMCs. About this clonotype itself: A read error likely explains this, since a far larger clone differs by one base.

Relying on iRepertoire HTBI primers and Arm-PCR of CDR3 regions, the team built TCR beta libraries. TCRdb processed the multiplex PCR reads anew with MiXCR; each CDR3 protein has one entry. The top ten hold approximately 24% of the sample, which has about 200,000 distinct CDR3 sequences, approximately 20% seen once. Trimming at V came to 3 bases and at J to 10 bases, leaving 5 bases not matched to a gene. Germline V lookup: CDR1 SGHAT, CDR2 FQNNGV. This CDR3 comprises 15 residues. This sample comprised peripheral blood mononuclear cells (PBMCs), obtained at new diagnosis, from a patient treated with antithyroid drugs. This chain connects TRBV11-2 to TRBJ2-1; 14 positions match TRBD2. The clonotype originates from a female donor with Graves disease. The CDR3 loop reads CASSLGLAGVAEQFF. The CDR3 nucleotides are TGTGCCAGCAGCTTGGGACTAGCGGGAGTCGCCGAGCAGTTCTTC.